The rows below give T cell receptor beta chains drawn from one sample of a study of identical twins. Using its own MiXCR run on the 5' RACE reads, TCRdb lists one record per CDR3 protein. The sample lists a few hundred thousand distinct CDR3 sequences, approximately 8.7% seen once, with roughly 8.9% in the top ten. Sequenced: naive T cells sorted from blood. Receptors were obtained from a woman in her 50s in good health. CDR3s include the opening cysteine and the closing phenylalanine or tryptophan. A D gene is named only where the DNA matches it firmly. Rows give clone size only sometimes, using once, few, many, or a class for an expanded clone.

TRBD2	TRBV2	TRBJ2-1	few	TGTGCCAGCAGTGTGCGGGAGGCCTTGTTGGGCTCCTACAATGAGCAGTTCTTC	CASSVREALLGSYNEQFF
.	TRBV9	TRBJ2-7	.	TGTGCCAGCAGCGTAGATGGCAGACCCTACGAGCAGTACTTC	CASSVDGRPYEQYF
TRBD1	TRBV12-3/TRBV12-4	TRBJ2-7	.	TGTGCCAGCAGCACCGGGACAGGGTTGCGGTACTTC	CASSTGTGLRYF
.	TRBV29-1	TRBJ2-3	few	TGCAGCGTTGAAGTCACAGCAGTCGCAGATACGCAGTATTTT	CSVEVTAVADTQYF
.	TRBV5-1	TRBJ2-7	many	TGCGCCAGCAGCTTTACCCCGGCGGTAGCCACTATAGAGCAGTACTTC	CASSFTPAVATIEQYF
.	TRBV5-1	TRBJ1-1	.	TGCGCCAGCAGCTTGGAACAGTCCTTGAACACTGAAGCTTTCTTT	CASSLEQSLNTEAFF
TRBD2	TRBV24-1	TRBJ2-2	few	TGTGCCACCAGTGATATGGGGAGGGGCGCCAGCACCGGGGAGCTGTTTTTT	CATSDMGRGASTGELFF
.	TRBV7-2	TRBJ1-3	many	TGTGCCAGCAGCTCGGACTCTGGAAACACCATATATTTT	CASSSDSGNTIYF
.	TRBV7-9	TRBJ1-6	many	TGTGCCAGCAGCTTATGGGAGGCGGAGGATTCACCCCTCCACTTT	CASSLWEAEDSPLHF
.	TRBV25-1	TRBJ1-3	.	TGTGCCAGCAGTGAATGGGGAGGCACTGGAAACACCATATATTTT	CASSEWGGTGNTIYF
.	TRBV12-3/TRBV12-4	TRBJ1-2	many	TGTGCCAGCAGTTCCATGAGGGGCCGAGGTGAGACCTTC	CASSSMRGRGETF
TRBD2	TRBV14	TRBJ2-1	few	TGTGCCAGCAGCGGGGGGAGGGTGAATGAGCAGTTCTTC	CASSGGRVNEQFF
.	TRBV11-2	TRBJ2-7	.	TGTGCCAGCAGCTCAGGGACCGTCTACGAGCAGTACTTC	CASSSGTVYEQYF
TRBD1	TRBV28	TRBJ1-2	few	TGTGCCAGCACCCTGGGACAGCTCTATGGCTACACCTTC	CASTLGQLYGYTF
.	TRBV5-1	TRBJ2-7	many	TGCGCCAGCAGCTTGAACGGTGCCTACGAGCAGTACTTC	CASSLNGAYEQYF
.	TRBV9	TRBJ2-1	many	TGTGCCAGCAGCGTAGACCCTAACTACAATGAGCAGTTCTTC	CASSVDPNYNEQFF
TRBD2	TRBV12-3/TRBV12-4	TRBJ2-3	many	TGTGCCAGCAGTGGACTAGCGGGTTATACGCAGTATTTT	CASSGLAGYTQYF
TRBD1	TRBV14	TRBJ2-2	.	TGTGCCAGCAGCCGGACAGGGGGCTACACCGGGGAGCTGTTTTTT	CASSRTGGYTGELFF
TRBD2	TRBV4-1	TRBJ2-7	many	TGCGCCAGCGCTGGGGGAGGGGTGCAGTACTTC	CASAGGGVQYF
.	TRBV18	TRBJ2-5	.	TGTGCCAGCTCACCCATTGACATCCAAGAGACCCAGTACTTC	CASSPIDIQETQYF
TRBD2	TRBV6-5	TRBJ2-4	.	TGTGCCAGCAGTTACCTGGGACTAGCGGGAAACATTCAGTACTTC	CASSYLGLAGNIQYF
.	TRBV20-1	TRBJ1-6	many	TGCAGTGCTAGAGGTGTCAGGAGCTCCTATAATTCACCCCTCCACTTT	CSARGVRSSYNSPLHF
TRBD2	TRBV6-5	TRBJ2-1	.	TGTGCCAGCAGTTACTCCTTCAGCGGGAGTAACAATGAGCAGTTCTTC	CASSYSFSGSNNEQFF
.	TRBV6-5	TRBJ2-3	.	TGTGCCAGCAGGGTCGGGATCGGGGCAGATACGCAGTATTTT	CASRVGIGADTQYF
.	TRBV20-1	TRBJ2-5	many	TGCAGTGCTTCTCCTCCGACACAAGAGACCCAGTACTTC	CSASPPTQETQYF
.	TRBV15	TRBJ2-2	many	TGTGCCACCAGCAGTATCCGAGTCACCGGGGAGCTGTTTTTT	CATSSIRVTGELFF
TRBD2	TRBV20-1	TRBJ2-1	.	TGCAGTGCTGTTTCCGGGACTAGCGTTTACAATGAGCAGTTCTTC	CSAVSGTSVYNEQFF
TRBD2	TRBV7-6	TRBJ2-1	few	TGTGCCAGCAGCTCGGGACTAGCGGGGGCCAACAATGAGCAGTTCTTC	CASSSGLAGANNEQFF
.	TRBV3-1	TRBJ2-7	many	TGTGCCAGCAGCCAAGACAGAGTCTACGAGCAGTACTTC	CASSQDRVYEQYF
.	TRBV10-3	TRBJ2-1	.	TGTGCCATTGGTGAGGAGCAGTTCTTC	CAIGEEQFF
TRBD1	TRBV4-1	TRBJ2-2	many	TGCGCCAGCAGCCCACCCGGGACAGGGTACCCCGGGGAGCTGTTTTTT	CASSPPGTGYPGELFF
.	TRBV28	TRBJ2-1	.	TGTGCCAGCAGTCCCTATGGGGCCAATGAGCAGTTCTTC	CASSPYGANEQFF
.	TRBV2	TRBJ1-1	.	TGTGCCACACGTCTCCGGCCGAACACTGAAGCTTTCTTT	CATRLRPNTEAFF
.	TRBV29-1	TRBJ2-7	.	TGCAGCGCCCGGGGTGGCTTCTCCTACGAGCAGTACTTC	CSARGGFSYEQYF
.	TRBV6-5	TRBJ2-3	.	TGTGCCAGCAGTTACTCAAGGTCCCAGGTTAGGGCAGATACGCAGTATTTT	CASSYSRSQVRADTQYF
.	TRBV11-1	TRBJ2-5	.	TGTGCCAGCAGCCCAGATGGGCCTCAAGAGACCCAGTACTTC	CASSPDGPQETQYF
TRBD1	TRBV12-3/TRBV12-4	TRBJ2-2	many	TGTGCCAGCAGGCAGGCAGGGGGAACCGGGGAGCTGTTTTTT	CASRQAGGTGELFF
.	TRBV2	TRBJ2-3	few	TGTGCCAGCAGTGAAGGGGCTGGACTGGTAGGGGGTACGCAGTATTTT	CASSEGAGLVGGTQYF
TRBD2	TRBV27	TRBJ2-3	many	TGTGCCAGCAGTTTTAGCGGGAGGGCTGCAGATACGCAGTATTTT	CASSFSGRAADTQYF
TRBD1	TRBV5-6	TRBJ1-3	.	TGTGCCAGCGGCGGGGGACAGGGGGCTTATGGAAACACCATATATTTT	CASGGGQGAYGNTIYF
.	TRBV7-8	TRBJ2-2	.	TGTGCCAACCCAGGGGTACCTGGGGACCTGTTTTTT	CANPGVPGDLFF
.	TRBV12-3/TRBV12-4	TRBJ2-2	.	TGTGCCAGCACAGGGTGGCTCCACACCGGGGAGCTGTTTTTT	CASTGWLHTGELFF
TRBD1	TRBV5-1	TRBJ1-1	.	TGCGCCAGCAGCTTAAATACCGGGACAGGAGCTTTCTTT	CASSLNTGTGAFF
TRBD1	TRBV7-9	TRBJ1-5	.	TGTGCCAGCAATCAGGGGGCAAATCAGCCCCAGCATTTT	CASNQGANQPQHF
.	TRBV3-1	TRBJ2-3	.	TGTGCCAGCAGCCCCTCCTCTTTGCTCGATGAGGCGTATTTT	CASSPSSLLDEAYF
.	TRBV10-3	TRBJ2-3	few	TGTGCCATCAGGGGGGGATCGGGAGATACGCAGTATTTT	CAIRGGSGDTQYF
.	TRBV20-1	TRBJ1-5	.	TGCAGTGCTAGTGATCAGGGTGGCAGCAATCAGCCCCAGCATTTT	CSASDQGGSNQPQHF
.	TRBV6-4	TRBJ1-1	many	TGTGCCAGTAGTGACGGTGTGAACACTGAAGCTTTCTTT	CASSDGVNTEAFF
TRBD2	TRBV29-1	TRBJ2-1	few	TGCAGCGTCGGACAAAAAGCGGGAGGCCTATCAAGCTCCTACAATGAGCAGTTCTTC	CSVGQKAGGLSSSYNEQFF
.	TRBV11-1	TRBJ1-5	many	TGTGCCAGCAGCTTTTCAGGGGAAAATCAGCCCCAGCATTTT	CASSFSGENQPQHF
TRBD1	TRBV29-1	TRBJ2-2	many	TGCAGCGTTGTACAGGGGGCCTCGTTTAACACCGGGGAGCTGTTTTTT	CSVVQGASFNTGELFF
.	TRBV20-1	TRBJ2-1	few	TGCAGGGGGACGGGGCGCTCCTACAATGAGCAGTTCTTC	CRGTGRSYNEQFF
.	TRBV30	TRBJ2-5	few	TGTGCCTGGAGAGGACAGCTACCCCAAGAGACCCAGTACTTC	CAWRGQLPQETQYF
.	TRBV27	TRBJ1-5	many	TGTGCCAGCAGTTTATCCGGACAGCTCCCCTTTTGGCCCCAGCATTTT	CASSLSGQLPFWPQHF